This is a list of T cell receptor beta chains from one sample in a study of cytomegalovirus exposure and HLA in healthy donors. Profiling relied on immunoSEQ multiplex PCR, and the TCRdb table lists in-frame clones only, not all of them. The profile shows roughly 120,000 clones, around 85% of them singletons. The sequenced material came from PBMCs. These receptors all come from a man younger than 35 in good health and CMV-seropositive. Each CDR3 is given with its conserved first and last residue. D genes are given only for firm matches. Clone size is not always given. Where it is, it says once, few, many or a class for expanded clones.

J: TRBJ2-3; size: NA; V: TRBV18; D: NA; DNA: TGTGCCAGCTCTTGGGGAGAAACAGATACGCAGTATTTT; CDR3: CASSWGETDTQYF
J: TRBJ2-2; size: NA; V: TRBV15; D: TRBD1; DNA: TGTGCCACCGAAGGACAGGGGGACACCGGGGAGCTGTTTTTT; CDR3: CATEGQGDTGELFF
J: TRBJ1-2; size: once; V: TRBV6-5; D: NA; DNA: TGTGCCAGCAGTTACTCGGGAGGGGCGCATATCTATGGCTACACCTTC; CDR3: CASSYSGGAHIYGYTF
J: TRBJ2-2; size: NA; V: TRBV4-3; D: NA; DNA: TGCGCCAGCAGCCAGGCCTGGGGGGGCGCCGGGGAGCTGTTTTTT; CDR3: CASSQAWGGAGELFF
J: TRBJ2-3; size: NA; V: TRBV7-2; D: NA; DNA: TGTGCCAGCAGCCCAGGGGCGCCAATAGGGACGCAGTATTTT; CDR3: CASSPGAPIGTQYF
J: TRBJ2-5; size: NA; V: TRBV30; D: NA; DNA: TGTGCCTGGAGACAGAAAAGATACCAAGAGACCCAGTACTTC; CDR3: CAWRQKRYQETQYF
J: TRBJ1-2; size: few; V: TRBV21-1; D: NA; DNA: TGTGCCAGCAGCAAGCGCTTTCATGGCTACACCTTC; CDR3: CASSKRFHGYTF
J: TRBJ2-1; size: NA; V: TRBV28; D: NA; DNA: TGTGCCAGCAGTTTATGGGTCGGGGTAGGCGGGGCATTGAGTGAGCAGTTCTTC; CDR3: CASSLWVGVGGALSEQFF
J: TRBJ2-7; size: NA; V: TRBV14; D: TRBD1; DNA: TGTGCCAGCAGCCGAGAGGACAGGCGCGACGAGCAGTACTTC; CDR3: CASSREDRRDEQYF
J: TRBJ2-3; size: NA; V: TRBV6-1; D: NA; DNA: TGTGCCAGCAGTGATAAGCCGGGGGAACCAGATACGCAGTATTTT; CDR3: CASSDKPGEPDTQYF
J: TRBJ2-7; size: NA; V: TRBV6-1; D: NA; DNA: TGTGCCAGCAGTGAGACAGTGCTCCAGTCCTACGAGCAGTACTTC; CDR3: CASSETVLQSYEQYF
J: TRBJ1-2; size: NA; V: TRBV7-2; D: TRBD1; DNA: TGTGCCAGCAGCTTGGGACAGGGGAACTATGGCTACACCTTC; CDR3: CASSLGQGNYGYTF
J: TRBJ1-1; size: NA; V: TRBV6-1; D: NA; DNA: TGTGCCAGCACTCAGGACAGGAACACTGAAGCTTTCTTT; CDR3: CASTQDRNTEAFF
J: TRBJ1-2; size: NA; V: TRBV13; D: NA; DNA: TGTGCCAGCAGCGAGAGAATCTATGGCTACACCTTC; CDR3: CASSERIYGYTF
J: TRBJ2-1; size: NA; V: TRBV6-4; D: TRBD2; DNA: TGTGCCAGCAGTTTGCACGGGGGGAGCTCCTACAATGAGCAGTTCTTC; CDR3: CASSLHGGSSYNEQFF
J: TRBJ2-1; size: NA; V: TRBV6-5; D: TRBD2; DNA: TGTGCCAGCAGGTACAGCGGGGGCAATGAGCAGTTCTTC; CDR3: CASRYSGGNEQFF
J: TRBJ1-2; size: NA; V: TRBV4-3; D: NA; DNA: TGCGCCAGCTCAGTGGGCCAGGGATTAAACTATGGCTACACCTTC; CDR3: CASSVGQGLNYGYTF
J: TRBJ2-5; size: NA; V: TRBV19; D: TRBD2; DNA: TGTGCCAGTAGTAAGATAGCGGGGGGGCCTCAAGAGACCCAGTACTTC; CDR3: CASSKIAGGPQETQYF
J: TRBJ1-4; size: NA; V: TRBV28; D: NA; DNA: TGTGCCAGCAGAAATGGGCAGGGCAATGAAAAACTGTTTTTT; CDR3: CASRNGQGNEKLFF
J: TRBJ1-2; size: NA; V: TRBV4-2; D: TRBD1; DNA: TGTGCCAGCAGCCCTACAGGGGGAGAGGGCTACACCTTC; CDR3: CASSPTGGEGYTF
J: TRBJ1-6; size: NA; V: TRBV5-4; D: TRBD1; DNA: TGTGCCAGCAGCTATGCGGGACAGGGGAATTCACCCCTCCACTTT; CDR3: CASSYAGQGNSPLHF
J: TRBJ1-1; size: NA; V: TRBV7-2; D: NA; DNA: TGTGCCAGCAGCTTAGGTCAGTTGAACACTGAAGCTTTCTTT; CDR3: CASSLGQLNTEAFF
J: TRBJ1-5; size: NA; V: TRBV4-2; D: NA; DNA: TGTGCCAGCAGCCTTATGGGGGCCAGGGAAGGAGATCAGCCCCAGCATTTT; CDR3: CASSLMGAREGDQPQHF
J: TRBJ2-7; size: NA; V: TRBV5-4; D: TRBD2; DNA: TGTGCCAGCAGCTTGGGGAGCGGGGGGTTTGACGAGCAGTACTTC; CDR3: CASSLGSGGFDEQYF
J: TRBJ1-1; size: NA; V: TRBV4-1; D: NA; DNA: TGCGCCAGCAGCCAAGTTCAGTTGGGGGGTTCGTTCACTGAAGCTTTCTTT; CDR3: CASSQVQLGGSFTEAFF
J: TRBJ2-5; size: NA; V: TRBV7-2; D: TRBD1; DNA: TGTGCCAGCAGTCAGATGGGGACAGTCCAAGAGACCCAGTACTTC; CDR3: CASSQMGTVQETQYF
J: TRBJ2-1; size: NA; V: TRBV5-6; D: NA; DNA: TGTGCCAGCAGCTTGAGACTCCGATCCAACAATGAGCAGTTCTTC; CDR3: CASSLRLRSNNEQFF
J: TRBJ2-7; size: NA; V: TRBV27; D: NA; DNA: TGTGCCAGCAGTTTGGAGGAGAACTACGAGCAGTACTTC; CDR3: CASSLEENYEQYF
J: TRBJ2-5; size: NA; V: TRBV6-1; D: NA; DNA: TGTGCCAGCAGTGAAGTGGACATACAAGAGACCCAGTACTTC; CDR3: CASSEVDIQETQYF